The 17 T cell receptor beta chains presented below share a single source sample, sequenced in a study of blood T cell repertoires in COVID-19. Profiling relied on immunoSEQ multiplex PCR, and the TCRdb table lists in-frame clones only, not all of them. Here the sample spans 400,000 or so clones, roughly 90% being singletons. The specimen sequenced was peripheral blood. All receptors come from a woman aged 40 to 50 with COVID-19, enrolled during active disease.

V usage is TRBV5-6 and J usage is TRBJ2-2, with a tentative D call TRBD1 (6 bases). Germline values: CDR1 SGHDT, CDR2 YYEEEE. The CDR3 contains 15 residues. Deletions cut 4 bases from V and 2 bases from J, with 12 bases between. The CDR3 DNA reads TGTGCCAGCAGCCTCCCGACAGGCAACACCGGGGAGCTGTTTTTT. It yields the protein CASSLPTGNTGELFF.

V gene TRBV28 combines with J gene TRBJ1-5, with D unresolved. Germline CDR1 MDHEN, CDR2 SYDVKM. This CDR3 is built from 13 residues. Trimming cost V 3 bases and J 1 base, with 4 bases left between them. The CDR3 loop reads CASSFLSNQPQHF. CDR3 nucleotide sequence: TGTGCCAGCAGTTTTCTGAGCAATCAGCCCCAGCATTTT. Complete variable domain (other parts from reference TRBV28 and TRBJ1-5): DVKVTQSSRYLVKRTGEKVFLECVQDMDHENMFWYRQDPGLGLRLIYFSYDVKMKEKGDIPEGYSVSREKKERFSLILESASTNQTSMYLCASSFLSNQPQHFGDGTRLSIL.

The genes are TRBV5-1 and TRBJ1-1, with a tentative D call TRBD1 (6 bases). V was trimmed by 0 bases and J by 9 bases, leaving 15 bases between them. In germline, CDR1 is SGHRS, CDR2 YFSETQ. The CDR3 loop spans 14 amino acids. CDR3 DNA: TGCGCCAGCAGCTTGGACCCCCAACAGGGAAAAGCTTTCTTT. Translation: CASSLDPQQGKAFF. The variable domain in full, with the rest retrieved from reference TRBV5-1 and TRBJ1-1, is KAGVTQTPRYLIKTRGQQVTLSCSPISGHRSVSWYQQTPGQGLQFLFEYFSETQRNKGNFPGRFSGRQFSNSRSEMNVSTLELGDSALYLCASSLDPQQGKAFFGQGTRLTVV.

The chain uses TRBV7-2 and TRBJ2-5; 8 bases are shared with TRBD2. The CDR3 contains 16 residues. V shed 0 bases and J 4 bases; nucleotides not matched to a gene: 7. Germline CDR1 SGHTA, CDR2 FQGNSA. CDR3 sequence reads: CASSLAGAGAGETQYF. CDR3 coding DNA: TGTGCCAGCAGCTTAGCAGGAGCGGGGGCGGGAGAGACCCAGTACTTC.

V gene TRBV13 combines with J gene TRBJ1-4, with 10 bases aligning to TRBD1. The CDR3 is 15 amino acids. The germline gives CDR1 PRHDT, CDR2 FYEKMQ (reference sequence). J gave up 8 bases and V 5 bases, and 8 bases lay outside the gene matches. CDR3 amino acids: CASSDRGRLGEKLFF. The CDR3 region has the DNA TGTGCCAGCAGCGACAGGGGGCGCCTCGGCGAAAAACTGTTTTTT.

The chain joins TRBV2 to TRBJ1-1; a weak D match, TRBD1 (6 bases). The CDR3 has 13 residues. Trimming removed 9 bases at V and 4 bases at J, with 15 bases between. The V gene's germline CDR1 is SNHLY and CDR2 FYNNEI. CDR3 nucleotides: TGTGCCAGAGGAATGGGGGGGGCCACTGAAGCTTTCTTT. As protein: CARGMGGATEAFF. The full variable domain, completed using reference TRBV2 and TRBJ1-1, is EPEVTQTPSHQVTQMGQEVILRCVPISNHLYFYWYRQILGQKVEFLVSFYNNEISEKSEIFDDQFSVERPDGSNFTLKIRSTKLEDSAMYFCARGMGGATEAFFGQGTRLTVV.

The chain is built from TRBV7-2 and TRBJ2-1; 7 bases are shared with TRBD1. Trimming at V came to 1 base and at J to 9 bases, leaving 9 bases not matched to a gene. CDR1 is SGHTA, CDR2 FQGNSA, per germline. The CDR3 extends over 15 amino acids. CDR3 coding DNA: TGTGCCAGCAGCTTAGGGGCAGGGGGTCAGGGTGAGCAGTTCTTC. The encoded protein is CASSLGAGGQGEQFF.

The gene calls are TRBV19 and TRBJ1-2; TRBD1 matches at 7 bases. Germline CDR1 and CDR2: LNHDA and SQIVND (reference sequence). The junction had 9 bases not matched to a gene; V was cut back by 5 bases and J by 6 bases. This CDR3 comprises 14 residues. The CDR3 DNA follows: TGTGCCAGTAGTCAAAACAGGGGAGTCCATGGCTACACCTTC. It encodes CASSQNRGVHGYTF.

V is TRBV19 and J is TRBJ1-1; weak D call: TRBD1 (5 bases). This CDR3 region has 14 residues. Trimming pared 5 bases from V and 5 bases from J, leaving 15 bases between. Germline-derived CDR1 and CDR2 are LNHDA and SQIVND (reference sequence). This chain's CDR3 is CASSLMGRGTEAFF. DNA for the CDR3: TGTGCCAGTAGTTTGATGGGCCGGGGGACTGAAGCTTTCTTT.

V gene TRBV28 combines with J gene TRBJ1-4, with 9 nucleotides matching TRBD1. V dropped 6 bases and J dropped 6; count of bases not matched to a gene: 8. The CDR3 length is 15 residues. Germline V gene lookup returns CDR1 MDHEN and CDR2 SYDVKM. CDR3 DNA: TGTGCCAGCAGCACTACGGGGACAGGGCATGAAAAACTGTTTTTT. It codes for CASSTTGTGHEKLFF.

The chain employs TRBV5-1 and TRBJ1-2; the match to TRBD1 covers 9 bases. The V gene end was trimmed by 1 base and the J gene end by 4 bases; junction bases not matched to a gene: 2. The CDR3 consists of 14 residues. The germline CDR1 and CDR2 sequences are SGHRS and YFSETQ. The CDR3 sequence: CASSLTGGSYGYTF. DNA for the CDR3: TGCGCCAGCAGCTTGACAGGGGGCAGCTATGGCTACACCTTC. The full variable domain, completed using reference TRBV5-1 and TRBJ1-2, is KAGVTQTPRYLIKTRGQQVTLSCSPISGHRSVSWYQQTPGQGLQFLFEYFSETQRNKGNFPGRFSGRQFSNSRSEMNVSTLELGDSALYLCASSLTGGSYGYTFGSGTRLTVV.

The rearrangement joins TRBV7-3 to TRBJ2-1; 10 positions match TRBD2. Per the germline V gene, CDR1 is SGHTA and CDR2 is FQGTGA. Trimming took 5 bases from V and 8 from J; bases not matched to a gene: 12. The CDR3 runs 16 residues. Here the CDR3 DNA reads TGTGCCAGCAGCCACCCCGGAGCGGGAGGGCCCGATGAGCAGTTCTTC. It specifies CASSHPGAGGPDEQFF.

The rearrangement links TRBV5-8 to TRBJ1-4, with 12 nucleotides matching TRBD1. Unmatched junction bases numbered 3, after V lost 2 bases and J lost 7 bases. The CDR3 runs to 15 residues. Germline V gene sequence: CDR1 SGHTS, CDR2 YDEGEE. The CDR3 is CASSLRGQGAEKLFF. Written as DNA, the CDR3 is TGTGCCAGCAGCTTAAGGGGACAGGGGGCTGAAAAACTGTTTTTT.

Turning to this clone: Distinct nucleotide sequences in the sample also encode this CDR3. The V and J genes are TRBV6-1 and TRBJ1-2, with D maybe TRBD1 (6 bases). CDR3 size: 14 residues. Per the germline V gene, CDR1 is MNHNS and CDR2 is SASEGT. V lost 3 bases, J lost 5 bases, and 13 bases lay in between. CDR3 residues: CASSEGARGYGYTF. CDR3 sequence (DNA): TGTGCCAGCAGTGAGGGGGCTAGAGGATATGGCTACACCTTC.

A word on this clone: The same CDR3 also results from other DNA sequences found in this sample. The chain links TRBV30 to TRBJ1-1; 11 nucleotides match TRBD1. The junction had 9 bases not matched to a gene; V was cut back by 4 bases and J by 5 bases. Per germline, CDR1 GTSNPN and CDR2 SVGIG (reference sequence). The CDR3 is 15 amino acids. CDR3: CAWNGQGARGTEAFF. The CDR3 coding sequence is TGTGCCTGGAATGGACAGGGGGCGCGCGGGACTGAAGCTTTCTTT.

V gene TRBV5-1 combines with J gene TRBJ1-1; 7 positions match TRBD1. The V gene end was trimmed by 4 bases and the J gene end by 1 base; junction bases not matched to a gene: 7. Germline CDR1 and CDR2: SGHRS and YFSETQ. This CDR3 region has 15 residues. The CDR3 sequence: CASSPRTGPNTEAFF. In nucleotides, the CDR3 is TGCGCCAGCAGCCCACGGACAGGACCGAACACTGAAGCTTTCTTT.

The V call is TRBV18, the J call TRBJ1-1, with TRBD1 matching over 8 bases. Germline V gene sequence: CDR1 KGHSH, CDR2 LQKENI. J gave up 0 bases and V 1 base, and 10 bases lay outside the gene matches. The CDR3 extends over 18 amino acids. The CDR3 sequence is CASSPLSGQVTMNTEAFF. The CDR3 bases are TGTGCCAGCTCACCACTATCGGGACAGGTGACTATGAACACTGAAGCTTTCTTT.